These T cell receptor beta chains were read from a single sample in a study of PD-1 blockade in classical Hodgkin lymphoma. The assay was immunoSEQ multiplex PCR, and TCRdb's table has in-frame clones only and misses some. This table has tens of thousands of clones, approximately 70% appearing once. The specimen was peripheral blood mononuclear cells (PBMCs), collected at baseline. Receptor source: a human donor with classical Hodgkin lymphoma. Each CDR3 is given with its conserved first and last residue. D genes are given only for firm matches. Clone size is given for some rows only: seen once, a few or many times, or a class if the clone is expanded.

V gene,D gene,J gene,clone size,CDR3 DNA,CDR3 protein
TRBV9,TRBD2,TRBJ2-3,-,TGTGCCAGCAGCGGACTAGCGGGAGAAGTAAATACGCAGTATTTT,CASSGLAGEVNTQYF
TRBV30,-,TRBJ2-2,once,TGTGCCTGGAGTGAATTTCTTAGGGCCACCGGGGAGCTGTTTTTT,CAWSEFLRATGELFF
TRBV30,-,TRBJ2-7,once,TGTGCCTGGAGTTTAACAGGCGGCTCCTACGAGCAGTACTTC,CAWSLTGGSYEQYF
TRBV28,TRBD2,TRBJ2-3,few,TGTGCCAGCAGTTTTGTAGCGGGAACAGATACGCAGTATTTT,CASSFVAGTDTQYF
TRBV5-1,TRBD1,TRBJ2-7,-,TGCGCCAGCAGCTCGGACAGGGAAACCTACGAGCAGTACTTC,CASSSDRETYEQYF
TRBV6-1,-,TRBJ1-6,-,TGTGCCAGCAGTGAACAACAGGCCCTAAATTCACCCCTCCACTTT,CASSEQQALNSPLHF
TRBV19,-,TRBJ1-1,-,TGTGCAAGTATGAGAGGGGCAGGGGTTGTCCAAGCTTTCTTT,CASMRGAGVVQAFF
TRBV5-1,-,TRBJ2-6,-,TGCGCCAGCAGCTTGGATTTCTCGAGCTCTGGGGCCAACGTCCTGACTTTC,CASSLDFSSSGANVLTF
TRBV6-6,TRBD1,TRBJ2-5,once,TGTGCCAGCTCCTACAGGGGGCTAGGGGAGACCCAGTACTTC,CASSYRGLGETQYF
TRBV7-9,-,TRBJ1-1,once,TGTGCCAGCAGCCATCGGGGCAGGGCAGAAGCTTTCTTT,CASSHRGRAEAFF
TRBV2,TRBD2,TRBJ2-5,-,TGTGCCAGCAGCAGGACTAGCGGCCAAGAGACCCAGTACTTC,CASSRTSGQETQYF
TRBV19,TRBD1,TRBJ2-7,-,TGTGCCAGTAGATCCGGGACAGGGAGGGACGAGCAGTACTTC,CASRSGTGRDEQYF
TRBV7-6,-,TRBJ1-3,-,TGTGCCAGCAGCTTAGGCGGGGGTGCTGGAAACACCATATATTTT,CASSLGGGAGNTIYF
TRBV19,TRBD2,TRBJ2-3,-,TGTGCCAGTATAGGGACTAGCGGGGGTCCACTTCTAGATACGCAGTATTTT,CASIGTSGGPLLDTQYF
TRBV18,-,TRBJ2-1,-,TGTGCCAGCTCACCACGGTGGAGCTCCTACAATGAGCAGTTCTTC,CASSPRWSSYNEQFF
TRBV6-6,TRBD1,TRBJ1-1,-,TGTGCCAGCAGTTATCAGGGGACAGGGAACACTGAAGCTTTCTTT,CASSYQGTGNTEAFF
TRBV6-6,-,TRBJ2-7,-,TGTGCCACGATGACTGAGACTTACGAGCAGTACTTC,CATMTETYEQYF
TRBV9,-,TRBJ2-2,-,TGTGCCAGCAGCGCCTGGCTAGCGACCAACACCGGGGAGCTGTTTTTT,CASSAWLATNTGELFF
TRBV13,-,TRBJ1-6,-,TGTGCCAGCAGCCTCGGGATCTCCTATAATTCACCCCTCCACTTT,CASSLGISYNSPLHF
TRBV15,-,TRBJ1-5,few,TGTGCCACCAGCGCCCACTATGATAGCAATCAGCCCCAGCATTTT,CATSAHYDSNQPQHF
TRBV5-1,TRBD1,TRBJ1-3,few,TGCGCCAGCAGCTCCGGGACAGGGGGAAACACCATATATTTT,CASSSGTGGNTIYF
TRBV6-1,-,TRBJ2-3,-,TGTGCCAGCAGTGAATTACAGTTTAGCACAGATACGCAGTATTTT,CASSELQFSTDTQYF